This T cell receptor beta chain was sequenced during a study of CD8+CD57+ T cells in acquired aplastic anemia. Points on this clonotype: The target antigen is unknown.

Study outcomes and limitations: Patients and controls had in common 25 to 35 CD8+ CDR3 sequences.

It was genomic DNA that served as the template for profiling TCR beta VDJ and CDR3. TCRdb processed the reads anew with MiXCR; each CDR3 protein has one entry. Counted here are 100,000 to 120,000 distinct CDR3 sequences, roughly 51% occurring once; the ten biggest clones make up around a third. This TCR was sampled from a human donor in good health, serving as a control. The specimen sequenced was sorted CD4+, CD8+, or CD8+CD57+ T cells (not recorded which) from PBMCs.

CDR3 sequence reads: CASSQDPAEEQYF. In DNA, the CDR3 is TGTGCCAGCAGCCAAGATCCTGCGGAAGAGCAGTACTTC. The chain recombines TRBV5-5 with TRBJ2-7; D gene ambiguous. The CDR3 length is 13 residues. Germline V CDR1 and CDR2: SGHKS, YYEKEE (reference sequence). V shed 4 bases and J shed 7 bases, with 15 bases lying between them.